Below, 5 T cell receptor beta chains from the same sample are listed, as sequenced in a study of blood T cell repertoires in COVID-19. Using immunoSEQ multiplex PCR, the repertoire was profiled, and TCRdb retains in-frame clones only, with some absent. The table has 250,000 or so clones, about 91% seen once. Material: peripheral blood. These receptor sequences come from a woman in her twenties or thirties with COVID-19, enrolled during active disease.

The J gene is TRBJ2-4, the V gene TRBV2, with 7 nucleotides matching TRBD1. From germline, CDR1 is SNHLY and CDR2 FYNNEI. CDR3 length: 16 residues. J gave up 11 bases and V 6 bases, and 19 bases lay outside the gene matches. DNA for the CDR3: TGTGCCAGCAGGTTTAGATCCGGGACAGCCAATAACTTTCAGTACTTC. Its protein product is CASRFRSGTANNFQYF.

J is TRBJ2-3 and V is TRBV10-3; unclear D gene. The CDR3 has 12 residues. Germline values: CDR1 ENHRY, CDR2 SYGVKD. Trimming removed 10 bases at V and 6 bases at J, with 14 bases between. The CDR3 reads CATRSSFDTQYF. CDR3 in DNA: TGTGCCACCCGTAGTAGTTTCGATACGCAGTATTTT.

The gene calls are TRBV10-3 and TRBJ2-1; 10 bases line up with TRBD2. CDR3 length equals 15 residues. J was trimmed by 8 bases and V by 2 bases; bases with no gene match: 6. Germline CDR1 and CDR2: ENHRY and SYGVKD. CDR3 in amino acids: CAISEGLAAYDEQFF. For the CDR3, the DNA is TGTGCCATCAGTGAGGGACTAGCGGCGTACGATGAGCAGTTCTTC.

The chain employs TRBV19 and TRBJ1-6, with D tentatively TRBD1 (5 bases). This CDR3 has 17 residues. V was trimmed by 3 bases and J by 5 bases, leaving 17 bases between them. Germline CDR1 is LNHDA and CDR2 is SQIVND (reference sequence). In DNA, the CDR3 is TGTGCCAGTAGTATTTATCAGGGTTTCGCCGATAATTCACCCCTCCACTTT. It is translated as CASSIYQGFADNSPLHF.

The genes are TRBV24-1 and TRBJ1-4, with a weak D call TRBD1 (6 bases). The CDR3 spans 19 residues. Germline assignment: CDR1 KGHDR and CDR2 SFDVKD. Trimming took 3 bases from V and 11 from J, leaving 30 bases between them. The CDR3 DNA follows: TGTGCCACCAGTGATCCTCAAATAATGATACAGGGTTCCGGAATGAAACTGTTTTTT. Amino acid sequence: CATSDPQIMIQGSGMKLFF.